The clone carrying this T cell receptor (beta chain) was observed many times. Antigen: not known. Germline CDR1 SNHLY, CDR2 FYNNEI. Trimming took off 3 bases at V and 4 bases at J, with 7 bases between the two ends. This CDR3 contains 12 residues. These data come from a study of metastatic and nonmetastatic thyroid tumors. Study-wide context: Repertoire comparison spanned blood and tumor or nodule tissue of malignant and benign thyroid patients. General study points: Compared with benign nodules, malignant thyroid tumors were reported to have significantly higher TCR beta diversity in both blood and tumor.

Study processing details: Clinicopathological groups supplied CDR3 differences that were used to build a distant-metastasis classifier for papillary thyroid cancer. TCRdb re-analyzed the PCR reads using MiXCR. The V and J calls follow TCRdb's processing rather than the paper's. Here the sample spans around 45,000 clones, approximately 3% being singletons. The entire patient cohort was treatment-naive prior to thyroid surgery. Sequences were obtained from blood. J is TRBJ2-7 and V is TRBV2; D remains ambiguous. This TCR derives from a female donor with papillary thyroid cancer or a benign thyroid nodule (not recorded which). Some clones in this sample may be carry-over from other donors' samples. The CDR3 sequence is CASSDLPYEQYF. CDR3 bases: TGTGCCAGCAGTGATCTGCCTTACGAGCAGTACTTC.